The source of this T cell receptor beta chain is a study of blood T cell repertoires in COVID-19. At the level of the study: Samples of COVID-19 (acute and convalescent) were obtained from the United States, Italy and Spain.

Method: immunoSEQ multiplex PCR; TCRdb's copy keeps in-frame clones and lacks some. The table has around 140,000 clones, 80% seen once; the top ten hold 3.5% to 4%. V lost 2 bases and J 5 bases, leaving 14 bases between the germline ends. Germline CDR1 and CDR2: SGDLS and YYNGEE. The CDR3 contains 15 residues. The sample was peripheral blood. This sequence joins TRBV9 and TRBJ1-3, with D maybe TRBD1 (5 bases). The TCR comes from a man in his 70s who had recovered from COVID-19. The CDR3 DNA follows: TGTGCCAGCAGCGTCCAGGGATCCGAAAGAAACACCATATATTTT. This gives the protein CASSVQGSERNTIYF.